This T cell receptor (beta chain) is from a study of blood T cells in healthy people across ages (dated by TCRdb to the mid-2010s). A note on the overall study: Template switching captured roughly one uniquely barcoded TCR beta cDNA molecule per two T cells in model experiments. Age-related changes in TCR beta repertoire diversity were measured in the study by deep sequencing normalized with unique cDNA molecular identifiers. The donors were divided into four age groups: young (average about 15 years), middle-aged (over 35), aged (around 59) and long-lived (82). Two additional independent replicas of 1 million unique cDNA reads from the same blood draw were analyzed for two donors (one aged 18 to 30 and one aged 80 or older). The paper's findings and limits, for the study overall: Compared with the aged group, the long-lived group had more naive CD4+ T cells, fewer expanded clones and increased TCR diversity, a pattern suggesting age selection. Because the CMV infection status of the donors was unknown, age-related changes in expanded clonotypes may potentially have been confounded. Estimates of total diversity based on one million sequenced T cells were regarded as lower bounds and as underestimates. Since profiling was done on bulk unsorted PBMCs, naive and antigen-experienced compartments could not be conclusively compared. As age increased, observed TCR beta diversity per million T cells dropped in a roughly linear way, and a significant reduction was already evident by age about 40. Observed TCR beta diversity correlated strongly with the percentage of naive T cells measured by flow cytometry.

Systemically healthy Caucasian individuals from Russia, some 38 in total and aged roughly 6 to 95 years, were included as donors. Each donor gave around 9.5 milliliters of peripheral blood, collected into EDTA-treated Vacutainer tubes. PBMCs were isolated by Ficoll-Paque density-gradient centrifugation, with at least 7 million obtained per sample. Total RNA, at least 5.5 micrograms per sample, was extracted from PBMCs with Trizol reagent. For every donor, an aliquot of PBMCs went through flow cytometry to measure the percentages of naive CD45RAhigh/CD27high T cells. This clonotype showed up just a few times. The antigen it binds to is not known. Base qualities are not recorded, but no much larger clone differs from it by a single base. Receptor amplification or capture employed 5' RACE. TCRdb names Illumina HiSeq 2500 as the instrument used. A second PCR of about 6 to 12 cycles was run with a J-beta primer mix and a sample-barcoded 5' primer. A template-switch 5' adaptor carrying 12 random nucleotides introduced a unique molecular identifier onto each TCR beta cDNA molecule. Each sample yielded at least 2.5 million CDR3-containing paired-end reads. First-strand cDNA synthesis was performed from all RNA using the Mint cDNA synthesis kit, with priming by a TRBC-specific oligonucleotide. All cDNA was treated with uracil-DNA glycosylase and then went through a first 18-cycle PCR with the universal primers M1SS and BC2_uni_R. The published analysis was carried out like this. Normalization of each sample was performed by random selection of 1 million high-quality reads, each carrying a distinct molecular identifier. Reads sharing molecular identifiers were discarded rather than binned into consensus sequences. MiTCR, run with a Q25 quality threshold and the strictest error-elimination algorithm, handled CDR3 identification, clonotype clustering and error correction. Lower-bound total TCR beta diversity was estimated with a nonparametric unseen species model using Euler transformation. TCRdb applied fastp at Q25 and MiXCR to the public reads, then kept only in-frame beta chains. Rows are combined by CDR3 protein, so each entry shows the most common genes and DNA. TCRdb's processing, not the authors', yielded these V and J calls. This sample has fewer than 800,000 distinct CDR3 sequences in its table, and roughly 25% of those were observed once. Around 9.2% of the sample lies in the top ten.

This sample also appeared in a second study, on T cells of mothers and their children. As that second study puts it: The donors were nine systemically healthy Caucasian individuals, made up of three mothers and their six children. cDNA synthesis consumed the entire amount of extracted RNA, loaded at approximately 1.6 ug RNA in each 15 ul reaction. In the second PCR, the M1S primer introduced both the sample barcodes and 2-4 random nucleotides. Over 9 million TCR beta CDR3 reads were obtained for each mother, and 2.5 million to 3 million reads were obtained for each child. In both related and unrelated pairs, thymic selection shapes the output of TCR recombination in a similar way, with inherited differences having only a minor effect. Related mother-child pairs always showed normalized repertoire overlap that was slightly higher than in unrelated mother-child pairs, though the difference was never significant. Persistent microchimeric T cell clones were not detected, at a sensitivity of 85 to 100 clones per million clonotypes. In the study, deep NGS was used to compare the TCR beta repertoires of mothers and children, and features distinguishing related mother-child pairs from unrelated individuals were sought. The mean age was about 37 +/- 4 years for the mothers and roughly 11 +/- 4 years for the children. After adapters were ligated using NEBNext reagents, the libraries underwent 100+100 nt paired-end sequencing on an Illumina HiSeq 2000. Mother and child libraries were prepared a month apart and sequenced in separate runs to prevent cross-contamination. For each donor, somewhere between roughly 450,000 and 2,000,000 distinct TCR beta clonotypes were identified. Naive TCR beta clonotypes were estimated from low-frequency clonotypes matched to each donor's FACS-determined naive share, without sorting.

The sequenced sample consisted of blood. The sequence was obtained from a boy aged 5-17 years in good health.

The DNA sequence follows: TGTGCCAGCAGTCATACCTCTGGAAACACCATATATTTT. Translated, this is CASSHTSGNTIYF. Recombination linked TRBV25-1 to TRBJ1-3; confidence is insufficient to name the D gene. Counted from cysteine to phenylalanine, this CDR3 has 13 amino acids. Solely the CDR3 DNA is kept, with 39 bases framed from the first base. CDR1 and CDR2 (MGHDK, SYGVNS) derive from the germline V gene. The junction shows trimming of 5 bases on V and 0 bases on J, plus 5 bases between the germline ends.